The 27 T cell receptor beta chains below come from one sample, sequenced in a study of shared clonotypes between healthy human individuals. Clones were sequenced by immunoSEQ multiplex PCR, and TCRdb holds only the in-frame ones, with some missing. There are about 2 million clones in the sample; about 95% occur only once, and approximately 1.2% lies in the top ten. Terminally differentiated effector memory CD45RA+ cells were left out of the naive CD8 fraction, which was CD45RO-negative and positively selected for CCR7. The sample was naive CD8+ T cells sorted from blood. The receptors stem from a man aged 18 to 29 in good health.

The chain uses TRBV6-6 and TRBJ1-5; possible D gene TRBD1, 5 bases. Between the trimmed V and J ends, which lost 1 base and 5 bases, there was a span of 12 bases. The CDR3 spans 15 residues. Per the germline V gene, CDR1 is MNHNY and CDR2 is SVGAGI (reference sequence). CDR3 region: CASSYLEEGYQPQHF. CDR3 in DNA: TGTGCCAGCAGTTACTTAGAGGAGGGGTATCAGCCCCAGCATTTT.

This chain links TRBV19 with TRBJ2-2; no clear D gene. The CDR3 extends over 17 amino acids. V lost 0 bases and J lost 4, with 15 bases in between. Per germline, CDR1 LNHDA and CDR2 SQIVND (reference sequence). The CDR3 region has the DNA TGTGCCAGTAGTATAGATCCCCCAGGATCTATCACCGGGGAGCTGTTTTTT. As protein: CASSIDPPGSITGELFF.

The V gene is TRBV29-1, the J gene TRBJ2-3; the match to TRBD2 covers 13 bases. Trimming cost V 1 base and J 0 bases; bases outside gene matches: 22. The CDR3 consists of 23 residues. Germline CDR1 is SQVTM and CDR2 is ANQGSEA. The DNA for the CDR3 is TGCAGCGTTGAAGGTTTATTCAGTCTACCGACTAGCGGGGGGACAACTAGCACAGATACGCAGTATTTT. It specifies CSVEGLFSLPTSGGTTSTDTQYF.

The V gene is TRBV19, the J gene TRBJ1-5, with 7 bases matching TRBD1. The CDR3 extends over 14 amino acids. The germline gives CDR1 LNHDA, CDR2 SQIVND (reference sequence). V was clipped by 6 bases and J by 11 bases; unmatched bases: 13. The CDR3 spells CASSFRLGQPSQHF. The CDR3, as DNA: TGTGCCAGTAGCTTCAGACTGGGACAGCCATCCCAGCATTTT.

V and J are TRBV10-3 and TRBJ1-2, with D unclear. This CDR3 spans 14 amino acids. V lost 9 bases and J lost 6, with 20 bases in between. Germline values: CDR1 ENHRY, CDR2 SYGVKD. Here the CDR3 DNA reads TGTGCCATGCAGCCGGGATCCCAGGAGGATGGCTACACCTTC. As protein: CAMQPGSQEDGYTF.

Here the CDR3 reads CASSQEVLGEQYF. DNA for the CDR3: TGCGCCAGCAGCCAAGAGGTACTCGGCGAGCAGTACTTC. The chain combines TRBV4-1 with TRBJ2-7; no clear D. With 0 bases removed from V and 6 bases from J, the gap between germline ends came to 9 bases. In germline, CDR1 is MGHRA, CDR2 YSYEKL. The CDR3 is 13 amino acids.

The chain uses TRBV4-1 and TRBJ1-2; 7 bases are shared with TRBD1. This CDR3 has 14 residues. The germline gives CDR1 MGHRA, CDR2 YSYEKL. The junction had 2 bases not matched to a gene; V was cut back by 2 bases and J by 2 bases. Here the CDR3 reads CASSQRQGNYGYTF. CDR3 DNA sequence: TGCGCCAGCAGCCAAAGACAGGGAAACTATGGCTACACCTTC.

CDR3 amino acids: CASSYRGTYEQYF. The DNA of the CDR3 is TGTGCCAGCAGCTACAGAGGGACCTACGAGCAGTACTTC. The chain links TRBV7-6 to TRBJ2-7, with a weak D call TRBD2 (5 bases). V was cut by 4 bases and J by 2 bases, with 9 bases left in between. CDR1 SGHVS and CDR2 FNYEAQ come from the germline V gene. The CDR3 consists of 13 residues.

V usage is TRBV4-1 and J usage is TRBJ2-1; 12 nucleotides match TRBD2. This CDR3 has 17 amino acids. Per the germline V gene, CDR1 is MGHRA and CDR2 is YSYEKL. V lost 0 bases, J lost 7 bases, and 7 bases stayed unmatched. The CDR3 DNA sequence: TGCGCCAGCAGCCAAGAACTGACTAGCGGGGGTATGAATGAGCAGTTCTTC. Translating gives CASSQELTSGGMNEQFF.

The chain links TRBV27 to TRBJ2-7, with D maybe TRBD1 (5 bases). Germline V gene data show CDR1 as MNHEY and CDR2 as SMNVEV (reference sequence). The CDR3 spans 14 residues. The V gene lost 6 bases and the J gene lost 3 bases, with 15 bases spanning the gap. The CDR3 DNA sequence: TGTGCCAGCAGAAAATTGGGGCAGGGCTACGAGCAGTACTTC. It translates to CASRKLGQGYEQYF.

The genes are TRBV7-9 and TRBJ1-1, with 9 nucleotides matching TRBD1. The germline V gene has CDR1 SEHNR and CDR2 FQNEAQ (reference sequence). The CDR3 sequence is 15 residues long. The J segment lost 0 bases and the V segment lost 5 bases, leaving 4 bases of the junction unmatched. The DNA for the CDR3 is TGTGCCAGCAGCGAGGGGACAGGGCTGAACACTGAAGCTTTCTTT. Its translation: CASSEGTGLNTEAFF.

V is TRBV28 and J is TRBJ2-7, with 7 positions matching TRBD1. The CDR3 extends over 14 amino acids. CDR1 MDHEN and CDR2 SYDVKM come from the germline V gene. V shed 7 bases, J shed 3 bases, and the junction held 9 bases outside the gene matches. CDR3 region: CASIEGDSHYEQYF. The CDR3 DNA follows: TGTGCCAGCATCGAGGGGGACAGCCACTACGAGCAGTACTTC. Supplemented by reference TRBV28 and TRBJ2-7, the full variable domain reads DVKVTQSSRYLVKRTGEKVFLECVQDMDHENMFWYRQDPGLGLRLIYFSYDVKMKEKGDIPEGYSVSREKKERFSLILESASTNQTSMYLCASIEGDSHYEQYFGPGTRLTVT.

CDR3 sequence reads: CASSSYRTDNYGYTF. Here the CDR3 DNA reads TGTGCCAGCAGTTCATATAGGACAGACAACTATGGCTACACCTTC. This chain links TRBV27 with TRBJ1-2; perhaps TRBD1 as D (6 bases). The germline V gene encodes CDR1 MNHEY and CDR2 SMNVEV (reference sequence). Trimming shortened V by 4 bases and J by 2 bases, and 14 bases separated the two germline ends. The CDR3 consists of 15 residues.

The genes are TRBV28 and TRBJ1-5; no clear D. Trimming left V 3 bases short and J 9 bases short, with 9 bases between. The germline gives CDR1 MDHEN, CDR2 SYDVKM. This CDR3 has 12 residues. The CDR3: CASSLGEGPQHF. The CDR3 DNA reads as TGTGCCAGCAGTTTGGGAGAGGGGCCCCAGCATTTT. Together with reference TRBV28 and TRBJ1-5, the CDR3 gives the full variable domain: DVKVTQSSRYLVKRTGEKVFLECVQDMDHENMFWYRQDPGLGLRLIYFSYDVKMKEKGDIPEGYSVSREKKERFSLILESASTNQTSMYLCASSLGEGPQHFGDGTRLSIL.

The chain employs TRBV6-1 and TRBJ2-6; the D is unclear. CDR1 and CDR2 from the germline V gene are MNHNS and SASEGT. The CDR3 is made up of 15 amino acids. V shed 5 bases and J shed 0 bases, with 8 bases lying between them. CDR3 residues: CASSLGNSGANVLTF. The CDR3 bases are TGTGCCAGCAGTTTAGGGAACTCTGGGGCCAACGTCCTGACTTTC.

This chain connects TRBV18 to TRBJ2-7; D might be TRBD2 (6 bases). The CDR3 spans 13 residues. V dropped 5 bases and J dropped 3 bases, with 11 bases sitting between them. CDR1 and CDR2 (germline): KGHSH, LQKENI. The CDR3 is CASSGTDNYEQYF. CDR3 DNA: TGTGCCAGCTCAGGGACTGACAACTACGAGCAGTACTTC.

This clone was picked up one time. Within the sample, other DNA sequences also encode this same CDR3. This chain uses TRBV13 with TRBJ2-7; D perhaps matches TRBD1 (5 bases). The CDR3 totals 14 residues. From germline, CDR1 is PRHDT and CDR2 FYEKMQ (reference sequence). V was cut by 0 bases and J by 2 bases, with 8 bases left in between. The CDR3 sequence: CASSLGQGTYEQYF. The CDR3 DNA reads TGTGCCAGCAGCTTAGGGCAGGGAACCTACGAGCAGTACTTC.

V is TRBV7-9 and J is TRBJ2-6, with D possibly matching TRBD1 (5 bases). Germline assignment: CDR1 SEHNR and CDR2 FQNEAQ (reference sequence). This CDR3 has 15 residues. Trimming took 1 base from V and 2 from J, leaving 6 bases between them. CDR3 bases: TGTGCCAGCAGCTTAGTAGGGGCTGGGGCCAACGTCCTGACTTTC. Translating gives CASSLVGAGANVLTF.

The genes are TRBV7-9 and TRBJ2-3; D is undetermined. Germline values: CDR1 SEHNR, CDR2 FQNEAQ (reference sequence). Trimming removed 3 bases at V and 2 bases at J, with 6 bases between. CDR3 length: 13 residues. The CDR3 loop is CASSFVHTDTQYF. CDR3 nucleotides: TGTGCCAGCAGCTTCGTCCACACAGATACGCAGTATTTT.

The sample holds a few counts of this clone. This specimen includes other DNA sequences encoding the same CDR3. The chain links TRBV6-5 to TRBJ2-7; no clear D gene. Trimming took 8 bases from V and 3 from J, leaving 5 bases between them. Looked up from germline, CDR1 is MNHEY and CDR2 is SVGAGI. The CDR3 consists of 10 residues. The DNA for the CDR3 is TGTGCCAGCGGGGACTACGAGCAGTACTTC. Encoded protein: CASGDYEQYF.

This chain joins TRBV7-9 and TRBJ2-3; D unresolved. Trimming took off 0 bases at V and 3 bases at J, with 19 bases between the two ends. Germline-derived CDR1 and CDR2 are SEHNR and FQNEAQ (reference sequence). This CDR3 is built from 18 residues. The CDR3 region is CASSLAGYPTYGTDTQYF. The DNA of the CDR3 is TGTGCCAGCAGCTTAGCCGGGTACCCTACCTATGGTACAGATACGCAGTATTTT.

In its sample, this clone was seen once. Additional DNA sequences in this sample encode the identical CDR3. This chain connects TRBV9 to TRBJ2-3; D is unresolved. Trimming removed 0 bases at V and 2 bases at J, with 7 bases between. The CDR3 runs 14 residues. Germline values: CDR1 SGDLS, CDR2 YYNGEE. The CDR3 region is CASSVGGNTDTQYF. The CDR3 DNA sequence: TGTGCCAGCAGCGTAGGTGGTAACACAGATACGCAGTATTTT.

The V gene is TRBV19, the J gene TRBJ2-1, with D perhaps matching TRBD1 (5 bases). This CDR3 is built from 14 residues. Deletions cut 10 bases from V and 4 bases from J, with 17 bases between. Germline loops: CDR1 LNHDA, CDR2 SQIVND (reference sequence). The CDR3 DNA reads TGTGCCACCGAAGACAGCTACCTTTACAATGAGCAGTTCTTC. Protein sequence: CATEDSYLYNEQFF.

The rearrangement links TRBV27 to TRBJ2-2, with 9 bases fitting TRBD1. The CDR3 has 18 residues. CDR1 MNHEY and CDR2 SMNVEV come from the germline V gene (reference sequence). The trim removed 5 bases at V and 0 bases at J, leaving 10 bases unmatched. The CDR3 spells CASSPSSGTGTNTGELFF. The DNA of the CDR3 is TGTGCCAGCAGTCCCTCCTCCGGGACAGGGACGAACACCGGGGAGCTGTTTTTT.

The CDR3 sequence is CASSLFDENTEAFF. For the CDR3, the DNA is TGTGCCAGCAGCTTGTTTGATGAGAACACTGAAGCTTTCTTT. V is TRBV5-6 and J is TRBJ1-1; D is unresolved. The CDR3 covers 14 residues. CDR1 is SGHDT, CDR2 YYEEEE, per germline. The V end was cut by 1 base, the J end by 1 base, with 8 bases between.

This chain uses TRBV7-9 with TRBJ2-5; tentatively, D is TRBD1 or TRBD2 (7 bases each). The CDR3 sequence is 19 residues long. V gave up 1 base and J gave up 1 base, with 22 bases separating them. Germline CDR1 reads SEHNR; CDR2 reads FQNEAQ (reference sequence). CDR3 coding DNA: TGTGCCAGCAGCTTAGTGGGCAGGGCAGGGGGACTATCCCAAGAGACCCAGTACTTC. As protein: CASSLVGRAGGLSQETQYF.

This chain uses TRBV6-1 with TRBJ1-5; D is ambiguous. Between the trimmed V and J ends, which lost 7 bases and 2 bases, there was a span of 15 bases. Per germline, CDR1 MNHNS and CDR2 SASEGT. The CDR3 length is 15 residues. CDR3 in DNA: TGTGCCAGCACCCACACGCTTGTGGGCAATCAGCCCCAGCATTTT. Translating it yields CASTHTLVGNQPQHF.